The present T cell receptor (beta chain) was sequenced within a study of a mutant IDH1 vaccine in newly diagnosed glioma. As to time point: week 11, during vaccination. It was 300 ug of mutant IDH1 20-mer peptide that made up each vaccine dose, given with topical imiquimod. The astrocytomas were IDH1-mutant, ATRX-negative, and WHO grade 3 or 4. With respect to this clone: Its target is not known.

CDR3 length equals 15 residues. The V gene's germline CDR1 is GTSNPN and CDR2 SVGIG (reference sequence). With 3 bases clipped from V and 0 bases from J, the junction kept 4 bases outside the gene matches. Some clones are missing from TCRdb's copy, which holds only in-frame ones; the method was immunoSEQ multiplex PCR. Among roughly 22,000 clones, over 85% were seen once, and the ten largest hold around 5.4%. This clonotype originated in a woman between 40 and 55 years old with glioma. The sample was PBMCs, taken from a glioma patient whose treatment included an IDH1 peptide vaccine. J is TRBJ2-5 and V is TRBV30, with 10 bases lining up with TRBD1. CDR3 loop: CAWSSGQGYQETQYF. CDR3 DNA: TGTGCCTGGAGCTCGGGACAGGGGTACCAAGAGACCCAGTACTTC. Based on the CDR3 plus reference TRBV30 and TRBJ2-5, the full variable domain is SQTIHQWPATLVQPVGSPLSLECTVEGTSNPNLYWYRQAAGRGLQLLFYSVGIGQISSEVPQNLSASRPQDRQFILSSKKLLLSDSGFYLCAWSSGQGYQETQYFGPGTRLLVL.